This T cell receptor (beta chain) is from a study of blood T cell repertoires in COVID-19. On the study more broadly: Researchers got acute and convalescent COVID-19 samples from the United States, Italy and Spain. T cells, B-cell-depleted T cells, or PBMCs provided the cDNA or gDNA that served as material.

In the authors' methods: Estimation of nucleated cell counts relied on the amplification of reference gene primers. Repertoires were generated with immunoSEQ multiplex PCR, while TCRdb's copy carries only in-frame clones and drops some. V and J calls and clone size follow that table, whereas D and trimming were derived from the DNA. The sample yields about 75,000 clones, less than 85% seen once. Germline V gene data show CDR1 as SGDLS and CDR2 as YYNGEE. V was pared by 0 bases and J by 3 bases, with 7 bases of the junction left unmatched. This CDR3 has 16 amino acids. This clone was observed once. The TCR was taken from a human donor with acute or convalescent COVID-19. The donor label of this sample is uncertain. The specimen sequenced was peripheral blood. The rearrangement links TRBV9 to TRBJ2-7; 9 bases map to TRBD2. The CDR3 DNA is TGTGCCAGCAGCGTAGGTCTATTAGCGGGAGTCTACGAGCAGTACTTC. This translates into CASSVGLLAGVYEQYF.